The clone carrying this TCR beta chain has a count of ten or more. As yet, its antigen is unknown. The data derive from a study of T cell repertoires in cytomegalovirus infection. This CDR3 contains 15 residues. The germline V gene has CDR1 SGHTA and CDR2 FQGNSA. Trimming pared 5 bases from V and 3 bases from J, leaving 14 bases between. Study findings and constraints: Dominating the ex vivo response were TCR beta clonotypes that were CMV-specific and HLA-C-restricted.

One entry per CDR3 protein, called by TCRdb with MiXCR from the reads. The sample consists of about 830,000 distinct CDR3 sequences, 30% to 35% of them appearing once. Sequencing was performed on cultured CD8+ T cells from PBMCs, taken from culture after CMV antigen stimulation. V and J are TRBV7-2 and TRBJ2-1, with a possible D match to TRBD2 (7 bases). This TCR was recovered from a human donor in good health (CMV status not recorded). Some clones in this sample may be carry-over from other donors' samples. CDR3: CASSPEGDYYNEQFF. CDR3 in DNA: TGTGCCAGCAGCCCGGAGGGGGACTACTACAATGAGCAGTTCTTC.